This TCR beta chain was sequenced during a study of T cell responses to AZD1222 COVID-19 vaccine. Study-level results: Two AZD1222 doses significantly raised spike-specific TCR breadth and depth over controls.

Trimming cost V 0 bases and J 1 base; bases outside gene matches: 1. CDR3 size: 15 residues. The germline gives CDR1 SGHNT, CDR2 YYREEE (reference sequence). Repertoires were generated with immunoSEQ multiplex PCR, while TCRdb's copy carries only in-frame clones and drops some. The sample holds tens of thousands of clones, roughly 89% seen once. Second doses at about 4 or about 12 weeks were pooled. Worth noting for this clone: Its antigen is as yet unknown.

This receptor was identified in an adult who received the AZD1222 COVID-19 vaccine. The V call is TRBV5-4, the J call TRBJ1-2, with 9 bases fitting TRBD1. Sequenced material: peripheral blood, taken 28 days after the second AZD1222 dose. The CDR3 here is CASSLEGQGNYGYTF. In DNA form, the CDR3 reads TGTGCCAGCAGCTTGGAGGGACAGGGTAACTATGGCTACACCTTC.